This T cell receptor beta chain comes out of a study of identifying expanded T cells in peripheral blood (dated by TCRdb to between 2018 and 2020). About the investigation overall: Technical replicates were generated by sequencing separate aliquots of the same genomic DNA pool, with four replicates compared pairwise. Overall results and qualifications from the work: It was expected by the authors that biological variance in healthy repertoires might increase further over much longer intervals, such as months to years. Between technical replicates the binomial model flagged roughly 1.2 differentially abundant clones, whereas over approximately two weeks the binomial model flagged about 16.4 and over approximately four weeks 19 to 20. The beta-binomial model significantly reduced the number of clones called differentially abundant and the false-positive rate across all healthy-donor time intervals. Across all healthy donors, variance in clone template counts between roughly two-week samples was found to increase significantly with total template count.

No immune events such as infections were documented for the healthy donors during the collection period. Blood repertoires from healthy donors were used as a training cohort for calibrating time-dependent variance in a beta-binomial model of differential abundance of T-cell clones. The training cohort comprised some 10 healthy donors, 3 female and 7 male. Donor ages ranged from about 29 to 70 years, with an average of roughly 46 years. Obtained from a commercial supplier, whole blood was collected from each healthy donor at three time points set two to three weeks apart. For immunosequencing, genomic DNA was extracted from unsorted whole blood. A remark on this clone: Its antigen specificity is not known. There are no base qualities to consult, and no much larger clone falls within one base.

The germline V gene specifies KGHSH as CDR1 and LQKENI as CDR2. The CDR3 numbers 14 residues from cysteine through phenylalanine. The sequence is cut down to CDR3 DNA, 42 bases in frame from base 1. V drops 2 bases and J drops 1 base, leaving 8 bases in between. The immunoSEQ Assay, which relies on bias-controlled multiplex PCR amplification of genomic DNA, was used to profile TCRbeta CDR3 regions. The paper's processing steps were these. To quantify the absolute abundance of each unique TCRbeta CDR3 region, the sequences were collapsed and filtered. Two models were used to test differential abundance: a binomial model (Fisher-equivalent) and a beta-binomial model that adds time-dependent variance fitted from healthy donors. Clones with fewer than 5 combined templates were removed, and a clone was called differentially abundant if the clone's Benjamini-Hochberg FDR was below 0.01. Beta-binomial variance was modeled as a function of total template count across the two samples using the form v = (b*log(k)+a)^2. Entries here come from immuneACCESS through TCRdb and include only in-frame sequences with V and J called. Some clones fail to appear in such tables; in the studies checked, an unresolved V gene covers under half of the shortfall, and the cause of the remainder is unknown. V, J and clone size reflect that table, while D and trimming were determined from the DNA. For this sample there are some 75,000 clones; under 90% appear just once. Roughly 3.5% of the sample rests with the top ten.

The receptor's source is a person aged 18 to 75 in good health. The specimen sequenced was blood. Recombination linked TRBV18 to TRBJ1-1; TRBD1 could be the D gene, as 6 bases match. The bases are TGTGCCAGCTCACCAGGGACACCGAACACTGAAGCTTTCTTT. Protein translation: CASSPGTPNTEAFF.